The rows below give T cell receptor beta chains drawn from one sample of a study of CD4 T cells in relation to SARS-CoV-2 and coronaviruses. TCRdb's copy holds only in-frame clones and misses some; the assay was immunoSEQ multiplex PCR. The repertoire has under 50,000 clones, 88% of them found once; the top ten carry roughly a tenth. The sequencing sample was made of memory CD4+ T cells from PBMCs. These receptors came from an adult with COVID-19. Both conserved end residues are trimmed from each CDR3. Clone size is shown for a subset of rows, as once, few, many or a class of expanded clone.

len: 13
v_gene: TRBV7-3
abundance: NA
j_gene: TRBJ2-3
CDR3aa: ASRQTSGGTDTQY

len: 13
v_gene: TRBV7-9
abundance: NA
j_gene: TRBJ2-7
CDR3aa: ASSLVGQDAYEQY

len: 9
v_gene: TRBV19
abundance: NA
j_gene: TRBJ2-7
CDR3aa: ASRDGQEQY

len: 12
v_gene: TRBV6-5
abundance: NA
j_gene: TRBJ1-2
CDR3aa: ASSSPGEGKGYT

len: 15
v_gene: TRBV19
abundance: NA
j_gene: TRBJ2-4
CDR3aa: ASSRGPTGAGKNIQY

len: 13
v_gene: TRBV19
abundance: NA
j_gene: TRBJ1-5
CDR3aa: ASREGVYSNQPQH

len: 12
v_gene: TRBV9
abundance: NA
j_gene: TRBJ2-3
CDR3aa: ASSVRTGTDTQY

len: 12
v_gene: TRBV5-1
abundance: NA
j_gene: TRBJ2-1
CDR3aa: ASSRQEVRIEQF

len: 10
v_gene: TRBV6-5
abundance: NA
j_gene: TRBJ1-5
CDR3aa: ASSPVGQPQH

len: 12
v_gene: TRBV19
abundance: NA
j_gene: TRBJ1-2
CDR3aa: ASSISRTNYGYT

len: 10
v_gene: TRBV29-1
abundance: NA
j_gene: TRBJ2-2
CDR3aa: SVSQGPGELF

len: 13
v_gene: TRBV9
abundance: NA
j_gene: TRBJ2-5
CDR3aa: ASSASGQDQETQY

len: 18
v_gene: TRBV2
abundance: NA
j_gene: TRBJ2-3
CDR3aa: ASRGTPGTRQSRSTDTQY

len: 13
v_gene: TRBV5-4
abundance: NA
j_gene: TRBJ2-3
CDR3aa: ASSRGPDSPDTQY

len: 12
v_gene: TRBV7-2
abundance: NA
j_gene: TRBJ2-7
CDR3aa: ASSFGTFQGEQY

len: 11
v_gene: TRBV12-3/TRBV12-4
abundance: NA
j_gene: TRBJ1-1
CDR3aa: ASTEARASEAF

len: 11
v_gene: TRBV7-2
abundance: NA
j_gene: TRBJ2-3
CDR3aa: ASSPGQGATQY

len: 13
v_gene: TRBV6-5
abundance: NA
j_gene: TRBJ1-4
CDR3aa: ASSYGTGWGTQLF

len: 12
v_gene: TRBV11-3
abundance: NA
j_gene: TRBJ1-1
CDR3aa: ASSLDLGNTEAF

len: 12
v_gene: TRBV5-1
abundance: NA
j_gene: TRBJ2-7
CDR3aa: ASNDRAGSYEQY

len: 10
v_gene: TRBV6-5
abundance: NA
j_gene: TRBJ2-7
CDR3aa: ATTGLSYEQY

len: 15
v_gene: TRBV4-2
abundance: NA
j_gene: TRBJ1-4
CDR3aa: ASSQDGRVSTNEKLF

len: 11
v_gene: TRBV7-2
abundance: NA
j_gene: TRBJ2-5
CDR3aa: ASSLVGRETQY

len: 10
v_gene: TRBV30
abundance: NA
j_gene: TRBJ1-5
CDR3aa: AWSVQGQPQH

len: 13
v_gene: TRBV18
abundance: NA
j_gene: TRBJ2-1
CDR3aa: ASSLQGAPYNEQF

len: 11
v_gene: TRBV7-8
abundance: NA
j_gene: TRBJ2-5
CDR3aa: ASSSRLAETQY

len: 17
v_gene: TRBV28
abundance: NA
j_gene: TRBJ2-3
CDR3aa: ASSPKDRLAGGSTDTQY

len: 12
v_gene: TRBV6-2/TRBV6-3
abundance: NA
j_gene: TRBJ1-1
CDR3aa: ASSLDGMNTEAF

len: 11
v_gene: TRBV27
abundance: NA
j_gene: TRBJ1-2
CDR3aa: ASSLSSDYGYT

len: 15
v_gene: TRBV19
abundance: NA
j_gene: TRBJ2-3
CDR3aa: ASSRGTSSKGTDTQY

len: 10
v_gene: TRBV28
abundance: NA
j_gene: TRBJ1-2
CDR3aa: ATGQGNYGYT

len: 13
v_gene: TRBV4-2
abundance: NA
j_gene: TRBJ1-6
CDR3aa: ASRLWTGDNSPLH

len: 13
v_gene: TRBV7-3
abundance: NA
j_gene: TRBJ2-3
CDR3aa: ASSRGGGDTDTQY

len: 12
v_gene: TRBV3-1/TRBV3-2
abundance: once
j_gene: TRBJ1-3
CDR3aa: ASSHQGAGNTIY

len: 12
v_gene: TRBV24-1
abundance: NA
j_gene: TRBJ2-3
CDR3aa: ATSDFSRADTQY

len: 12
v_gene: TRBV5-1
abundance: NA
j_gene: TRBJ2-1
CDR3aa: ASSAWDPGNEQF

len: 14
v_gene: TRBV7-9
abundance: NA
j_gene: TRBJ2-2
CDR3aa: ASSFGGGGNTGELF

len: 11
v_gene: TRBV5-1
abundance: NA
j_gene: TRBJ2-7
CDR3aa: ASSLFFSYEQY

len: 13
v_gene: TRBV5-1
abundance: NA
j_gene: TRBJ2-5
CDR3aa: ASSFQGWGQETQY

len: 12
v_gene: TRBV5-1
abundance: NA
j_gene: TRBJ2-3
CDR3aa: ASSLGDGQDTQY

len: 13
v_gene: TRBV11-2
abundance: NA
j_gene: TRBJ2-4
CDR3aa: ASSLGLVSKNIQY

len: 11
v_gene: TRBV13
abundance: NA
j_gene: TRBJ2-3
CDR3aa: ASSVSGVNTQY

len: 13
v_gene: TRBV5-4
abundance: NA
j_gene: TRBJ1-1
CDR3aa: ASRFIQGGGTEAF

len: 12
v_gene: TRBV5-4
abundance: NA
j_gene: TRBJ2-5
CDR3aa: ASSSGPLGETQY

len: 13
v_gene: TRBV7-2
abundance: NA
j_gene: TRBJ2-1
CDR3aa: ASSLGYRAYNEQF

len: 12
v_gene: TRBV19
abundance: NA
j_gene: TRBJ1-1
CDR3aa: ASTPGQQGTEAF

len: 11
v_gene: TRBV2
abundance: NA
j_gene: TRBJ2-3
CDR3aa: ASSALGTDTQY

len: 12
v_gene: TRBV20-1
abundance: once
j_gene: TRBJ2-7
CDR3aa: SASRQGLAYEQY

len: 14
v_gene: TRBV4-3
abundance: NA
j_gene: TRBJ1-6
CDR3aa: ASSQERGTGATPLH

len: 13
v_gene: TRBV5-1
abundance: NA
j_gene: TRBJ2-7
CDR3aa: ASSLNSGGPYEQY

len: 15
v_gene: TRBV7-2
abundance: few
j_gene: TRBJ1-6
CDR3aa: ASSLGSGWGHNSPLH

len: 10
v_gene: TRBV2
abundance: NA
j_gene: TRBJ2-4
CDR3aa: ASSEGTATGY

len: 14
v_gene: TRBV14
abundance: NA
j_gene: TRBJ2-7
CDR3aa: ASSQASGANSYEQY

len: 11
v_gene: TRBV6-5
abundance: once
j_gene: TRBJ1-5
CDR3aa: ASSPTVNQPQH

len: 14
v_gene: TRBV7-6
abundance: NA
j_gene: TRBJ2-5
CDR3aa: ASRALTGLAGGPVY

len: 15
v_gene: TRBV5-1
abundance: NA
j_gene: TRBJ2-1
CDR3aa: ASSPRTGGGSYNEQF

len: 11
v_gene: TRBV7-2
abundance: few
j_gene: TRBJ2-1
CDR3aa: ASSFYKDNEQF

len: 12
v_gene: TRBV5-4
abundance: NA
j_gene: TRBJ2-2
CDR3aa: ASSRILEGGELF

len: 13
v_gene: TRBV11-2
abundance: NA
j_gene: TRBJ1-1
CDR3aa: ASSLLRDLNTEAF

len: 13
v_gene: TRBV5-1
abundance: NA
j_gene: TRBJ1-4
CDR3aa: ASSLEGRRNEKLF